This T cell receptor beta chain was retrieved from a study of blood T cell repertoires in COVID-19. Study-level information: COVID-19 samples, acute and convalescent, were from the United States, Italy and Spain.

Symptom resolution, clearance, or two negative PCRs marked the recovered donors of Cohort 3. The germline V gene encodes CDR1 LGHDT and CDR2 YNNKEL (reference sequence). With 4 bases removed from V and 2 bases from J, the gap between germline ends came to 15 bases. The CDR3 contains 15 residues. This table comes from immunoSEQ multiplex PCR, and its TCRdb copy is limited to in-frame clones, with some not included. The data show 250,000 to 300,000 clones, approximately 90% seen once. The sequence was collected from a man in his forties who had recovered from COVID-19. Specimen: PBMCs or T cells enriched from blood (not recorded which). The V call is TRBV3-1 (or the pseudogene TRBV3-2), the J call TRBJ2-7; possibly TRBD2 for D (6 bases). CDR3 loop: CASSPRRTGAYEQYF. The CDR3 nucleotides read TGTGCCAGCAGCCCGAGGCGGACGGGGGCCTACGAGCAGTACTTC.